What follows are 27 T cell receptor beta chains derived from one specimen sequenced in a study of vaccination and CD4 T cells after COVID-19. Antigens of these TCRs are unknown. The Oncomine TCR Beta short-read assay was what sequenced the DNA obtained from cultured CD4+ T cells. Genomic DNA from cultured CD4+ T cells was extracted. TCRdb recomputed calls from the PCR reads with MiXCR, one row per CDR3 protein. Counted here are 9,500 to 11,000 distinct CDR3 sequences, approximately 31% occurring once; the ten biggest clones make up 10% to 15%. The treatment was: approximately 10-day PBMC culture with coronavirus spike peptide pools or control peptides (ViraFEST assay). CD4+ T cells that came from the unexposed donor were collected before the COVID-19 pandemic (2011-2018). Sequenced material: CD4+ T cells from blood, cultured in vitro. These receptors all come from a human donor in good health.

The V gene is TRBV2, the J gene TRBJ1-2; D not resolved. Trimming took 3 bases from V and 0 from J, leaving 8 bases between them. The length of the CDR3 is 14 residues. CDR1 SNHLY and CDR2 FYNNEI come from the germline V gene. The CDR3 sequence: CASSETGTNYGYTF. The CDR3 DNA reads TGTGCCAGCAGTGAGACGGGTACTAACTATGGCTACACCTTC.

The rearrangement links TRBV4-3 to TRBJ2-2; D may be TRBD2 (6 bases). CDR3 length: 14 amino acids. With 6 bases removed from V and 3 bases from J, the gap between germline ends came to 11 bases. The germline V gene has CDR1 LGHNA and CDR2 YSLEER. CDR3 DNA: TGCGCCAGCAGTGGAGGGGCTCACACCGGGGAGCTGTTTTTT. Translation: CASSGGAHTGELFF.

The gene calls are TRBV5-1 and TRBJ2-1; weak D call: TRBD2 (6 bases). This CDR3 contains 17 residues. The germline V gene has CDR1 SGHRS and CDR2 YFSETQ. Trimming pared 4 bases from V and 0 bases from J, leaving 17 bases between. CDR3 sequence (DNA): TGCGCCAGCAGCCCAGACATAGCGGTCATCTCCTACAATGAGCAGTTCTTC. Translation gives CASSPDIAVISYNEQFF.

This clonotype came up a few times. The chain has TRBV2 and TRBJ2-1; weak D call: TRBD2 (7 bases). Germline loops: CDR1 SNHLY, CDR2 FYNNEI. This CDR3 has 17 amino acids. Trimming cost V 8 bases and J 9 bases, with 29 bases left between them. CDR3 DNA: TGTGCCAGCCCGACGAGGGCGCAGGGGAGGGTGGGGACTGAGCAGTTCTTC. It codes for CASPTRAQGRVGTEQFF.

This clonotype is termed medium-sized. This CDR3 reads CASSLDWSIPGEAFF. CDR3 DNA: TGTGCCAGCAGCTTAGATTGGAGCATACCGGGTGAAGCTTTCTTT. The V call is TRBV7-2, the J call TRBJ1-1; no reliable D call. The V and J ends lost 1 base and 7 bases respectively, with 16 bases between them. This CDR3 is built from 15 residues. The germline V gene has CDR1 SGHTA and CDR2 FQGNSA.

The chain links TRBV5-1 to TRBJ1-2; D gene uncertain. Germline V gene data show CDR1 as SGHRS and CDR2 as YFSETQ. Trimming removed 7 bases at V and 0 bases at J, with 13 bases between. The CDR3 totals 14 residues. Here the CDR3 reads CASLVESPNYGYTF. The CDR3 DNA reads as TGCGCCAGCCTCGTGGAGAGCCCTAACTATGGCTACACCTTC.

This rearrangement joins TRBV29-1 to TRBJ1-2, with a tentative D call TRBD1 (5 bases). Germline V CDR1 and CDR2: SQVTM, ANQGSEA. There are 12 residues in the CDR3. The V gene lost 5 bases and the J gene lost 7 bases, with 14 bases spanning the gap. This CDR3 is CSVWGGATGYTF. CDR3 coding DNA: TGCAGCGTTTGGGGAGGGGCGACTGGCTACACCTTC.

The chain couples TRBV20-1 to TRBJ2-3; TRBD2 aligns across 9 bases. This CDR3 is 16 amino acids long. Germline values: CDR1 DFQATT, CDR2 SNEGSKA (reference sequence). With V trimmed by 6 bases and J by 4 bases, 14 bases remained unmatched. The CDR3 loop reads CSAAIDRAGGSDTQYF. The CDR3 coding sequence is TGCAGTGCCGCCATTGACCGAGCGGGAGGATCAGATACGCAGTATTTT.

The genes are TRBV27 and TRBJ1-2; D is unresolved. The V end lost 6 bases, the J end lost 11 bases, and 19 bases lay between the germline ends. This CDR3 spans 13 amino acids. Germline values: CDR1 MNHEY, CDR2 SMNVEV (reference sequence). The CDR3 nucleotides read TGTGCCAGCAGGGGCAGCCCTCCCCCGATGTACACCTTC. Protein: CASRGSPPPMYTF.

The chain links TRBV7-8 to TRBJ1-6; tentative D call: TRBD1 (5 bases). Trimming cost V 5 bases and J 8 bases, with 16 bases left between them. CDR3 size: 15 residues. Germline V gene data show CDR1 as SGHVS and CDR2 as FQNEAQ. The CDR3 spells CASSGPGLGDSPLHF. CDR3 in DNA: TGTGCCAGCAGCGGACCGGGACTTGGGGATTCACCCCTCCACTTT.

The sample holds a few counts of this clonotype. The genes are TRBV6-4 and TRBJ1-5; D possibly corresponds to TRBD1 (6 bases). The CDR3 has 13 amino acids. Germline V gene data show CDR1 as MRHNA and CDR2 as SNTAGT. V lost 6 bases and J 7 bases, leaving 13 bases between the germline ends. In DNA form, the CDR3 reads TGTGCCAGCAGCACAGGGTGGTTACAGCCCCAGCATTTT. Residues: CASSTGWLQPQHF.

The CDR3 region is CASSIGTGSYEQYF. The DNA for the CDR3 is TGTGCCAGTAGTATTGGGACGGGGAGCTACGAGCAGTACTTC. The chain uses TRBV19 and TRBJ2-7; either TRBD1 or TRBD2 may fit D (5 bases each). V was pared by 3 bases and J by 3 bases, with 12 bases between. The CDR3 length is 14 residues. The V gene's germline CDR1 is LNHDA and CDR2 SQIVND (reference sequence). Filled out from reference TRBV19 and TRBJ2-7, the complete variable domain reads DGGITQSPKYLFRKEGQNVTLSCEQNLNHDAMYWYRQDPGQGLRLIYYSQIVNDFQKGDIAEGYSVSREKKESFPLTVTSAQKNPTAFYLCASSIGTGSYEQYFGPGTRLTVT.

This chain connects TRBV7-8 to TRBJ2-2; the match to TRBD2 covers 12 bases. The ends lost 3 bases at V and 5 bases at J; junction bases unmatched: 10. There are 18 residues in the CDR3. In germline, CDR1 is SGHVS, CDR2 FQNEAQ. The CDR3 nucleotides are TGTGCCAGCAGCTTTGTGAGACTAGCGGGAGTAAAGACCGGGGAGCTGTTTTTT. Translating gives CASSFVRLAGVKTGELFF.

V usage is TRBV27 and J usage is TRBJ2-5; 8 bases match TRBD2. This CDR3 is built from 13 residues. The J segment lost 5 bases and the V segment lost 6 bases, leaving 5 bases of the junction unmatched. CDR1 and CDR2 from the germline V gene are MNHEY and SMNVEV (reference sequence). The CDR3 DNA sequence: TGTGCCAGCAGGCGGGGGGCGTGGGAGACCCAGTACTTC. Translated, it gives CASRRGAWETQYF.

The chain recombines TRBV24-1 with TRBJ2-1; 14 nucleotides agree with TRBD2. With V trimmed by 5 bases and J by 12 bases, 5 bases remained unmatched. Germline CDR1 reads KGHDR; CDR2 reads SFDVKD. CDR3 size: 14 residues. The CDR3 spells CATSVGLAGVGQFF. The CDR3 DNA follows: TGTGCCACCAGTGTGGGACTAGCGGGAGTGGGGCAGTTCTTC.

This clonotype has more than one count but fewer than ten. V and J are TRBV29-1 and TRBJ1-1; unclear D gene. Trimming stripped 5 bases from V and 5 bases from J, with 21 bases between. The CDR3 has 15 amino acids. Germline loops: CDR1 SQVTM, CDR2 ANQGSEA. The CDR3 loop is CSVTPFTGRGTEAFF. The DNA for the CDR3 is TGCAGCGTTACCCCCTTCACGGGTAGAGGAACTGAAGCTTTCTTT.

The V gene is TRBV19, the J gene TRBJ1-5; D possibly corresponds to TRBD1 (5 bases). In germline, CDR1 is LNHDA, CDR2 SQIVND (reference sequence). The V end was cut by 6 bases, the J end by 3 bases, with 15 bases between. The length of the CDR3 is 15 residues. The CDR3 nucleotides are TGTGCCAGTAGGGGCCTGAGGGACTCCAATCAGCCCCAGCATTTT. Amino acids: CASRGLRDSNQPQHF. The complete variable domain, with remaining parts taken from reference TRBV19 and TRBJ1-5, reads DGGITQSPKYLFRKEGQNVTLSCEQNLNHDAMYWYRQDPGQGLRLIYYSQIVNDFQKGDIAEGYSVSREKKESFPLTVTSAQKNPTAFYLCASRGLRDSNQPQHFGDGTRLSIL.

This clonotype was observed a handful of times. The CDR3: CASSFPSDTNQPQHF. The CDR3 coding sequence is TGTGCCAGTAGTTTCCCCTCCGACACCAATCAGCCCCAGCATTTT. This chain links TRBV19 with TRBJ1-5; D gene unclear. Between the trimmed V and J ends, which lost 5 bases and 3 bases, there was a span of 14 bases. Germline lookup yields CDR1 LNHDA and CDR2 SQIVND (reference sequence). This CDR3 is 15 amino acids long.

CDR3 sequence reads: CSARDLLGGQFF. CDR3 bases: TGCAGTGCTAGAGATCTTTTAGGAGGGCAGTTCTTC. This rearrangement joins TRBV20-1 to TRBJ2-1; D possibly corresponds to TRBD2 (5 bases). The germline V and J ends were trimmed by 0 bases and 12 bases, with 12 bases remaining between them. The germline gives CDR1 DFQATT, CDR2 SNEGSKA (reference sequence). This CDR3 is built from 12 residues.

CDR3 in DNA: TGTGCCAGCAGCTTCCTTAGAGGCAATGAGCAGTTCTTC. This sequence encodes CASSFLRGNEQFF. This chain links TRBV11-2 with TRBJ2-1; D is undetermined. With 3 bases removed from V and 6 bases from J, the gap between germline ends came to 9 bases. The CDR3 extends over 13 amino acids. Germline CDR1 is SGHAT and CDR2 is FQNNGV.

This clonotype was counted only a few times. CDR3 amino acids: CSARGTRDRVTDTQYF. The CDR3 coding sequence is TGCAGTGCTAGAGGGACCCGGGACAGAGTCACAGATACGCAGTATTTT. The genes are TRBV20-1 and TRBJ2-3; 7 nucleotides match TRBD1. The ends lost 1 base at V and 2 bases at J; junction bases unmatched: 9. The CDR3 spans 16 residues. CDR1 is DFQATT, CDR2 SNEGSKA, per germline (reference sequence).

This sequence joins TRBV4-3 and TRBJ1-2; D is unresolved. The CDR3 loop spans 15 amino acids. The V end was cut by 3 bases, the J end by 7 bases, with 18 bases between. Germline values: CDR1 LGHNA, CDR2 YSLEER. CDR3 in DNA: TGCGCCAGCAGCCACGTGCAAAGAATGGGCGCTGGCTACACCTTC. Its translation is CASSHVQRMGAGYTF.

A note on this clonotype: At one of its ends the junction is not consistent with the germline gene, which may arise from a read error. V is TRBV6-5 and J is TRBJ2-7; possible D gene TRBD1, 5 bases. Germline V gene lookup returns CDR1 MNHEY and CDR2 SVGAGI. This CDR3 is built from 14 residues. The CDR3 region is CASSHSTVSYEQYF. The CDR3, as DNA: TGTGCCAGCAGTCACTCGACAGTTTCCTACGAGCAGTACTTC.

CDR3 residues: CASTFGSSYEQYF. CDR3 sequence (DNA): TGTGCCAGCACCTTCGGCAGCTCCTACGAGCAGTACTTC. The chain carries TRBV28 and TRBJ2-7, with D unclear. The V end lost 7 bases, the J end lost 0 bases, and 10 bases lay between the germline ends. CDR1 MDHEN and CDR2 SYDVKM come from the germline V gene. The CDR3 has 13 amino acids.

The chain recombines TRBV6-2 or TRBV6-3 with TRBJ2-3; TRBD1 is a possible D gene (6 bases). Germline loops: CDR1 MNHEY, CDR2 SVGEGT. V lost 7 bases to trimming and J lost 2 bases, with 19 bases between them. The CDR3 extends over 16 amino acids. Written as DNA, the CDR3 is TGTGCCAGCAAGATTGACAGGTTGGGCAACACAGATACGCAGTATTTT. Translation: CASKIDRLGNTDTQYF.

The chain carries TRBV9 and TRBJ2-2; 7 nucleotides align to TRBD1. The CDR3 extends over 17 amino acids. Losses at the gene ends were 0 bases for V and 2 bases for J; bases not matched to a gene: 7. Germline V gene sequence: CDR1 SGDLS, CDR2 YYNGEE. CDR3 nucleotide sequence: TGTGCCAGCAGCGTAGTAGGGACAGTCTTAAACACCGGGGAGCTGTTTTTT. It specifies CASSVVGTVLNTGELFF.

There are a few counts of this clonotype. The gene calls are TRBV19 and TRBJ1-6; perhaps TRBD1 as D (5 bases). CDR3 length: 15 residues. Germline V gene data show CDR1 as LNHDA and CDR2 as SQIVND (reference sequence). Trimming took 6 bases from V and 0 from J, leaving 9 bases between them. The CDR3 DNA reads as TGTGCCAGTAGCCGACAGAGCTCCTATAATTCACCCCTCCACTTT. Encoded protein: CASSRQSSYNSPLHF.